This T cell receptor (beta chain) appears in the sequencing data of a study of cytomegalovirus exposure and HLA in healthy donors. Study-level points and caveats: Three CMV-associated chains proved CMV antigen-specific in vitro.

Germline V gene sequence: CDR1 SGHDN, CDR2 FVKESK. V was trimmed by 4 bases and J by 0 bases, leaving 13 bases between them. The CDR3 has 16 residues. Generated by immunoSEQ multiplex PCR, the TCRdb table keeps only in-frame clones and is missing some. Here the sample spans approximately 98,000 clones, 90% to 97% being singletons. In the case of this clone: Its antigen is as yet unknown.

The sample consisted of PBMCs. This chain links TRBV14 with TRBJ1-3; D perhaps matches TRBD1 (5 bases). This TCR derives from a woman younger than 35 in good health and CMV-seronegative. The chain's CDR3 is CASSPGHLYSGNTIYF. The CDR3 coding sequence is TGTGCCAGCAGCCCCGGACACTTATACTCTGGAAACACCATATATTTT.